These 26 T cell receptor beta chains came from one sample sequenced in a study of blood T cells in healthy people across ages. Primers used in a second PCR of about 6 to 11 cycles were a sample-barcoded 5' primer and a J-beta primer mix. MiXCR, run by TCRdb on the 5' RACE reads, gives a single entry per CDR3 protein. Among 2 million or so distinct CDR3 sequences listed, around half were seen once. Material: blood. These receptors were taken from a woman between 35 and 50 years old in good health.

Comments on this clonotype: The junction and the germline gene differ at one end; a read error may be behind it. This chain joins TRBV5-6 and TRBJ2-6; D remains ambiguous. The CDR3 contains 16 residues. Per the germline V gene, CDR1 is SGHDT and CDR2 is YYEEEE. CDR3 loop: CASSLGEDSGVNVLTF. Here the CDR3 DNA reads TGTGCCAGCAGCTTGGGCGAAGACTCTGGGGTCAACGTCCTGACTTTC.

The CDR3, as DNA: TGTGCCAGCAGTTTAAACTTCCCCTACGAGCAGTACTTC. As protein: CASSLNFPYEQYF. This sequence joins TRBV6-5 and TRBJ2-7, with D uncertain. This CDR3 spans 13 amino acids. CDR1 is MNHEY, CDR2 SVGAGI, per germline. V was cut by 4 bases and J by 2 bases, with 9 bases left in between.

Comment on this clonotype: Compared with germline, one end of the junction differs, possibly owing to a read error. The rearrangement links TRBV4-3 to TRBJ2-3; 8 bases line up with TRBD2. There are 16 residues in the CDR3. Per the germline V gene, CDR1 is LGHNA and CDR2 is YSLEER. CDR3 region: CVSSQDWRGVSDTQYF. CDR3 bases: TGCGTCAGCAGCCAAGATTGGCGGGGGGTCTCAGATACGCAGTATTTT.

This clonotype has a count of ten or more. The chain links TRBV7-2 to TRBJ1-6; D uncertain. V lost 1 base to trimming and J lost 10 bases, with 11 bases between them. This CDR3 spans 14 amino acids. Germline loops: CDR1 SGHTA, CDR2 FQGNSA. This chain's CDR3 is CASSLGPTGSPLHF. As DNA, the CDR3 is TGTGCCAGCAGCTTAGGACCTACGGGATCACCCCTCCACTTT.

This clonotype was found a few times. The rearrangement uses TRBV4-2 and TRBJ2-1; D remains ambiguous. From germline, CDR1 is LGHNA and CDR2 YNFKEQ. The CDR3 covers 14 residues. V was cut by 0 bases and J by 10 bases, with 13 bases left in between. This CDR3 reads CASSQDFRVGEQFF. CDR3 bases: TGTGCCAGCAGCCAAGATTTTAGGGTTGGCGAGCAGTTCTTC.

This clonotype was seen only once. This chain joins TRBV6-2 or TRBV6-3 and TRBJ1-5; TRBD1 might be the D (6 bases). Germline CDR1 and CDR2: MNHEY and SVGEGT. V lost 2 bases to trimming and J lost 5 bases, with 13 bases between them. The length of the CDR3 is 15 residues. In DNA form, the CDR3 reads TGTGCCAGCAGTTACAGGGGGTGGGCCGATCAGCCCCAGCATTTT. Translation gives CASSYRGWADQPQHF.

V and J are TRBV15 and TRBJ1-5, with D hard to call. V dropped 0 bases and J dropped 6 bases, with 12 bases sitting between them. Germline V CDR1 and CDR2: LNHNV, YYDKDF (reference sequence). The CDR3 covers 15 residues. As DNA, the CDR3 is TGTGCCACCAGCAGAGATCGAGGGATCTCTCAGCCCCAGCATTTT. It translates to CATSRDRGISQPQHF.

The J gene is TRBJ2-3, the V gene TRBV20-1; possibly TRBD2 for D (5 bases). The germline CDR1 and CDR2 sequences are DFQATT and SNEGSKA (reference sequence). CDR3 length: 14 residues. V shed 6 bases and J shed 0 bases, with 13 bases lying between them. The CDR3 region has the DNA TGCAGTGCGCCGGACGCGGGTAGCACAGATACGCAGTATTTT. It codes for CSAPDAGSTDTQYF.

The V gene is TRBV27, the J gene TRBJ2-1, with no clear D. This CDR3 has 15 residues. The germline CDR1 and CDR2 sequences are MNHEY and SMNVEV (reference sequence). The germline V and J ends were trimmed by 6 bases and 2 bases, with 14 bases remaining between them. CDR3 DNA: TGTGCCAGCAGGAGCATTGTAATGGCCTACAATGAGCAGTTCTTC. Residues: CASRSIVMAYNEQFF.

This clonotype was observed a handful of times. V is TRBV12-3 or TRBV12-4 and J is TRBJ2-2; 9 bases fit TRBD1. The length of the CDR3 is 17 residues. The ends lost 6 bases at V and 2 bases at J; junction bases unmatched: 10. For the CDR3, the DNA is TGTGCCAGCAGCCGTAGGACAGGGGCACTAAACACCGGGGAGCTGTTTTTT. Amino acid sequence: CASSRRTGALNTGELFF.

This clonotype was recorded once. The chain carries TRBV7-9 and TRBJ2-7; TRBD1 or TRBD2 may be the D gene (5 bases each). The J call is in doubt because the DNA end fits TRBJ2-5 better. The CDR3 covers 17 residues. Germline CDR1 reads SEHNR; CDR2 reads FQNEAQ (reference sequence). In DNA, the CDR3 is TGTGCCAGCAGCTTTGGGACGGAGATCCCTCCCAAAGAGACCCAGTACTTC. This sequence encodes CASSFGTEIPPKETQYF.

Concerning this clonotype itself: A junction boundary mismatches the germline segment, possibly from a read error. The chain recombines TRBV11-2 with TRBJ2-6; 7 nucleotides match TRBD2. Germline loops: CDR1 SGHAT, CDR2 FQNNGV. The CDR3 has 21 amino acids. The CDR3 DNA sequence: TGTGCCGGCAGTTCCCCACTACCCTTAGTGGGGAGGGCGACTGGGGCCAACGTCCTGACTTTC. This sequence encodes CAGSSPLPLVGRATGANVLTF.

This clonotype has more than one count but fewer than ten. The rearrangement links TRBV27 to TRBJ2-5; D might be TRBD2 (7 bases). This CDR3 contains 17 residues. Per germline, CDR1 MNHEY and CDR2 SMNVEV (reference sequence). V lost 7 bases and J 0 bases, leaving 21 bases between the germline ends. Here the CDR3 reads CASTSNIAGAHQETQYF. CDR3 DNA sequence: TGTGCCAGCACTTCCAATATCGCGGGGGCCCACCAAGAGACCCAGTACTTC.

The chain carries TRBV12-3 or TRBV12-4 and TRBJ1-1; D possibly corresponds to TRBD1 (6 bases). The CDR3 loop spans 13 amino acids. With 7 bases removed from V and 1 base from J, the gap between germline ends came to 10 bases. The CDR3 protein is CASIGGANTEAFF. The CDR3 region has the DNA TGTGCCAGCATCGGGGGGGCGAACACTGAAGCTTTCTTT.

J is TRBJ2-5 and V is TRBV29-1; TRBD2 aligns across 9 bases. Trimming at V came to 3 bases and at J to 11 bases, leaving 13 bases not matched to a gene. This CDR3 has 14 residues. Germline-derived CDR1 and CDR2 are SQVTM and ANQGSEA. The CDR3 here is CSVESGTSLYEQYF. DNA for the CDR3: TGCAGCGTTGAGTCCGGGACTAGCTTATATGAGCAGTACTTC.

In this sample, this clonotype turned up a few times. V and J are TRBV20-1 and TRBJ2-7; unclear D gene. The CDR3 is made up of 11 amino acids. Germline lookup yields CDR1 DFQATT and CDR2 SNEGSKA (reference sequence). Trimming took 3 bases from V and 3 from J, leaving 6 bases between them. The CDR3 here is CSASVNYEQYF. CDR3 DNA sequence: TGCAGTGCTAGTGTAAACTACGAGCAGTACTTC.

The CDR3: CASSVGPGLSTDTQYF. CDR3 coding DNA: TGTGCCAGCAGCGTAGGGCCGGGGCTGAGCACAGATACGCAGTATTTT. The V and J genes are TRBV9 and TRBJ2-3, with D perhaps being TRBD1 or TRBD2 (5 bases each). Trimming removed 0 bases from V and 0 bases from J, with 11 bases in between. The CDR3 covers 16 residues. Germline V gene data show CDR1 as SGDLS and CDR2 as YYNGEE.

This clonotype was recorded only once. The chain couples TRBV11-2 to TRBJ2-1; weak D call: TRBD2 (6 bases). The CDR3 consists of 15 residues. Trimming removed 1 base at V and 9 bases at J, with 16 bases between. CDR1 and CDR2 from the germline V gene are SGHAT and FQNNGV. The CDR3: CASSLGDFNDLEQFF. The CDR3 DNA sequence: TGTGCCAGCAGCTTAGGGGACTTTAATGATCTTGAGCAGTTCTTC.

This chain joins TRBV7-9 and TRBJ1-2, with 7 bases lining up with TRBD1. V lost 0 bases, J lost 2 bases, and 3 bases stayed unmatched. The germline CDR1 and CDR2 sequences are SEHNR and FQNEAQ (reference sequence). The CDR3 loop spans 15 amino acids. In DNA form, the CDR3 reads TGTGCCAGCAGCTTAGCGACAGGGATAAACTATGGCTACACCTTC. Translated, it gives CASSLATGINYGYTF.

Concerning this clonotype itself: Possible read error: a much larger clone is one base away. This chain links TRBV7-2 with TRBJ2-5; D possibly corresponds to TRBD2 (5 bases). Trimming took 1 base from V and 7 from J, leaving 13 bases between them. The CDR3 is 14 amino acids. Germline CDR1 reads SGHTA; CDR2 reads FQGNSA. DNA of the CDR3: TGTGCCAGCAGCTTAGAACTAGGAAGAGGGACCCAGTACTTC. It is translated as CASSLELGRGTQYF.

This rearrangement joins TRBV20-1 to TRBJ2-4, with TRBD1 matching over 8 bases. The DNA end is a closer match to TRBJ2-7, so the J assignment may be wrong. From germline, CDR1 is DFQATT and CDR2 SNEGSKA (reference sequence). This CDR3 has 13 residues. CDR3 in amino acids: CSAHRTGLNEQYF. For the CDR3, the DNA is TGCAGTGCTCATCGGACAGGGTTGAACGAGCAGTACTTC.

The V gene is TRBV5-1, the J gene TRBJ2-5; perhaps TRBD1 as D (6 bases). V shed 7 bases and J shed 4 bases, with 20 bases lying between them. Germline CDR1 reads SGHRS; CDR2 reads YFSETQ. This CDR3 is built from 15 residues. In DNA, the CDR3 is TGCGCCAGCGGTGCTTCTAGGGACATGCGAGAGACCCAGTACTTC. This encodes CASGASRDMRETQYF.

This clonotype appeared a few times. This sequence joins TRBV7-9 and TRBJ2-7; D tentatively reads TRBD1 or TRBD2 (5 bases each). Germline CDR1 and CDR2: SEHNR and FQNEAQ (reference sequence). V was pared by 7 bases and J by 3 bases, with 13 bases between. The CDR3 is 13 residues long. The CDR3 reads CASTGWDGYEQYF. The CDR3 DNA reads as TGTGCCAGCACCGGCTGGGACGGCTACGAGCAGTACTTC.

V usage is TRBV6-6 and J usage is TRBJ1-2; weak D call: TRBD1 (6 bases). This CDR3 contains 16 residues. Trimming removed 6 bases at V and 2 bases at J, with 19 bases between. Germline CDR1 is MNHNY and CDR2 is SVGAGI (reference sequence). This CDR3 is CASRLYPPGENYGYTF. CDR3 sequence (DNA): TGTGCCAGCAGGCTATATCCCCCAGGGGAAAACTATGGCTACACCTTC.

The chain combines TRBV5-1 with TRBJ2-1, with 7 bases aligning to TRBD1. The J call may be incorrect, as the DNA end agrees better with TRBJ2-7. CDR1 and CDR2 (germline): SGHRS, YFSETQ. The CDR3 loop spans 17 amino acids. CDR3 nucleotide sequence: TGCGCCAGCAGCTTGGGCTCGGGACAGCCCTCCACCAATGAGCAGTACTTC. This codes for CASSLGSGQPSTNEQYF.

This chain joins TRBV4-2 and TRBJ1-6, with no clear D. The CDR3 covers 17 residues. The germline V gene has CDR1 LGHNA and CDR2 YNFKEQ. V shed 1 base and J shed 0 bases, with 10 bases lying between them. The CDR3 protein is CASSQGLASSYNSPLHF. CDR3 coding DNA: TGTGCCAGCAGCCAAGGTCTTGCTAGCTCCTATAATTCACCCCTCCACTTT.